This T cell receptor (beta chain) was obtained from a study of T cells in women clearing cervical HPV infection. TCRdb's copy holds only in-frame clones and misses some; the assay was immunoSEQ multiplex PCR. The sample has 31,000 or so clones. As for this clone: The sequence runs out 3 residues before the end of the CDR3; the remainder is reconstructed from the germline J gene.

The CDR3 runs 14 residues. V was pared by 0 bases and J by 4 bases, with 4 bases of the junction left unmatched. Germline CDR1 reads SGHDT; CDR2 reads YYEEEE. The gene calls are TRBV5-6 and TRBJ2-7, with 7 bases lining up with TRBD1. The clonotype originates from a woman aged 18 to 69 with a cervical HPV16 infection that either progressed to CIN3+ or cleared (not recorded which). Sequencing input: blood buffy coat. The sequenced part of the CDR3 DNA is TGTGCCAGCAGCTTGGAGGGACAGCATTACGAG. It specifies CASSLEGQHYE. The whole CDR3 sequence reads CASSLEGQHYEQYF.